Below are 22 T cell receptor beta chains sequenced from a single sample in a study of preoperative IRX-2 immunotherapy in early breast cancer (dated by TCRdb to between 2017 and 2020). Library prep was done by the immunoSEQ multiplex PCR assay. Held by TCRdb, this immuneACCESS table contains in-frame sequences only and omits some clones. Under half of the omission traces to an unresolved V gene where checked; the cause of the rest is unknown. This sample holds about 23,000 clones; 80% to 90% were observed only once. Roughly 8.9% of the sample is in the top ten clones. This specimen's treatment or condition label, per the study, means: preoperative locoregional IRX-2 cytokine immunotherapy. The sequencing here drew on tumor tissue, taken after IRX-2 immunotherapy. The receptors were sampled from a human donor with breast cancer.

The chain carries TRBV27 and TRBJ1-6; maybe TRBD1 (6 bases). The CDR3 is 15 amino acids. Germline loops: CDR1 MNHEY, CDR2 SMNVEV (reference sequence). The V end was cut by 8 bases, the J end by 4 bases, with 15 bases between. The CDR3 region is CASRFRQVYNSPLHF. The CDR3 DNA is TGTGCCAGCCGCTTCCGACAGGTGTATAATTCACCCCTCCACTTT.

V is TRBV30 and J is TRBJ2-7, with D unclear. Germline V gene data show CDR1 as GTSNPN and CDR2 as SVGIG (reference sequence). This CDR3 is 11 amino acids long. Trimming stripped 0 bases from V and 6 bases from J, with 6 bases between. The CDR3 loop reads CAWSVEGEQYF. CDR3 nucleotide sequence: TGTGCCTGGAGTGTGGAAGGCGAGCAGTACTTC. Combining the CDR3 with reference TRBV30 and TRBJ2-7 gives the whole variable domain SQTIHQWPATLVQPVGSPLSLECTVEGTSNPNLYWYRQAAGRGLQLLFYSVGIGQISSEVPQNLSASRPQDRQFILSSKKLLLSDSGFYLCAWSVEGEQYFGPGTRLTVT.

This chain joins TRBV5-5 and TRBJ2-1; possibly TRBD1 for D (6 bases). Between the trimmed V and J ends, which lost 6 bases and 8 bases, there was a span of 15 bases. The CDR3 totals 13 residues. The germline V gene encodes CDR1 SGHKS and CDR2 YYEKEE (reference sequence). Here the CDR3 reads CASKVTGSDEQFF. The CDR3 nucleotides read TGTGCCAGCAAAGTCACAGGGTCCGATGAGCAGTTCTTC. The complete variable domain, with remaining parts taken from reference TRBV5-5 and TRBJ2-1, reads DAGVTQSPTHLIKTRGQQVTLRCSPISGHKSVSWYQQVLGQGPQFIFQYYEKEERGRGNFPDRFSARQFPNYSSELNVNALLLGDSALYLCASKVTGSDEQFFGPGTRLTVL.

This clone was recorded once. This rearrangement joins TRBV7-2 to TRBJ2-1; 12 bases fit TRBD2. Trimming removed 0 bases from V and 8 bases from J; junction bases left unmatched: 11. Germline CDR1 reads SGHTA; CDR2 reads FQGNSA. The CDR3 totals 18 residues. As DNA, the CDR3 is TGTGCCAGCAGCTTAGCTGGGATGACTAGCGGGAGTGAGGATGAGCAGTTCTTC. It encodes CASSLAGMTSGSEDEQFF.

The rearrangement uses TRBV28 and TRBJ1-6, with D unclear. From germline, CDR1 is MDHEN and CDR2 SYDVKM. V gave up 5 bases and J gave up 0 bases, with 14 bases separating them. The CDR3 is 17 amino acids. The CDR3: CASSAVAGFSYNSPLHF. DNA of the CDR3: TGTGCCAGCAGTGCCGTAGCGGGATTCTCCTATAATTCACCCCTCCACTTT. The variable domain in full, completed from reference TRBV28 and TRBJ1-6, reads DVKVTQSSRYLVKRTGEKVFLECVQDMDHENMFWYRQDPGLGLRLIYFSYDVKMKEKGDIPEGYSVSREKKERFSLILESASTNQTSMYLCASSAVAGFSYNSPLHFGNGTRLTVT.

The V gene is TRBV7-2, the J gene TRBJ1-4; D not certain. With 2 bases removed from V and 8 bases from J, the gap between germline ends came to 9 bases. CDR1 is SGHTA and CDR2 is FQGNSA in the germline V gene. The length of the CDR3 is 13 residues. The CDR3 DNA sequence: TGTGCCAGCAGCTTACCTTCACCAGAAAAACTGTTTTTT. This sequence encodes CASSLPSPEKLFF.

The rearrangement uses TRBV5-1 and TRBJ2-5; 7 nucleotides match TRBD1. V shed 0 bases and J 7 bases; nucleotides not matched to a gene: 6. From germline, CDR1 is SGHRS and CDR2 YFSETQ. The length of the CDR3 is 14 residues. The CDR3 region is CASSLGQGPVTQYF. CDR3 coding DNA: TGCGCCAGCAGCTTGGGACAGGGCCCCGTGACCCAGTACTTC.

This clone was counted between two and nine times. The chain is built from TRBV4-1 and TRBJ2-1; 10 bases are shared with TRBD2. Germline assignment: CDR1 MGHRA and CDR2 YSYEKL. The V gene end was trimmed by 0 bases and the J gene end by 9 bases; junction bases not matched to a gene: 8. This CDR3 spans 16 amino acids. The CDR3 sequence: CASSQDGGAGGVEQFF. As DNA, the CDR3 is TGCGCCAGCAGCCAAGATGGAGGAGCGGGAGGGGTTGAGCAGTTCTTC.

The V and J genes are TRBV27 and TRBJ2-7; a weak D match, TRBD2 (7 bases). The CDR3 length is 17 residues. CDR1 is MNHEY, CDR2 SMNVEV, per germline (reference sequence). The V end was cut by 5 bases, the J end by 6 bases, with 26 bases between. The CDR3 coding sequence is TGTGCCAGCAGTCCCGATAACAGGGCTAGCGGCTCGAGCGAGCAGTACTTC. Its translation: CASSPDNRASGSSEQYF.

The chain is built from TRBV11-2 and TRBJ2-3; 7 bases match TRBD1. The length of the CDR3 is 17 residues. After removal of 3 bases from V and 5 bases from J, the junction contained 14 bases not matched to a gene. Germline lookup yields CDR1 SGHAT and CDR2 FQNNGV. CDR3 in amino acids: CASSFPRQGQAIDTQYF. CDR3 coding DNA: TGTGCCAGCAGCTTTCCTCGACAGGGCCAGGCTATAGATACGCAGTATTTT.

The chain has TRBV28 and TRBJ2-3, with D maybe TRBD2 (6 bases). The CDR3 consists of 16 residues. V dropped 4 bases and J dropped 2 bases, with 16 bases sitting between them. Looked up from germline, CDR1 is MDHEN and CDR2 is SYDVKM. CDR3 DNA: TGTGCCAGCAGTTCCAACCACGGGAGCTTCACAGATACGCAGTATTTT. This sequence encodes CASSSNHGSFTDTQYF.

V usage is TRBV7-2 and J usage is TRBJ1-6, with 7 bases matching TRBD1. With 6 bases clipped from V and 10 bases from J, the junction kept 6 bases outside the gene matches. The length of the CDR3 is 13 residues. The germline V gene encodes CDR1 SGHTA and CDR2 FQGNSA. CDR3 nucleotide sequence: TGTGCCAGCAGGTGGACAGGCAGCTCACCCCTCCACTTT. Amino acids: CASRWTGSSPLHF.

This chain joins TRBV15 and TRBJ1-2, with 7 nucleotides matching TRBD1. Germline assignment: CDR1 LNHNV and CDR2 YYDKDF (reference sequence). CDR3 length: 15 amino acids. V dropped 3 bases and J dropped 3; count of bases not matched to a gene: 7. The CDR3 bases are TGTGCCACCAGCAGCCACAGGGGAAGGGACTATGGCTACACCTTC. It specifies CATSSHRGRDYGYTF.

This clone was counted once. V is TRBV29-1 and J is TRBJ2-2; maybe TRBD2 (5 bases). The germline V gene encodes CDR1 SQVTM and CDR2 ANQGSEA. V was cut by 7 bases and J by 0 bases, with 6 bases left in between. The CDR3 extends over 12 amino acids. CDR3 sequence (DNA): TGCAGCGCGGGGACGAACACCGGGGAGCTGTTTTTT. Its translation is CSAGTNTGELFF.

J is TRBJ1-1 and V is TRBV10-3; tentatively, D is TRBD1 (5 bases). The germline V gene has CDR1 ENHRY and CDR2 SYGVKD. Deletions cut 6 bases from V and 8 bases from J, with 10 bases between. The CDR3 length is 11 residues. CDR3 DNA: TGTGCCATCAGGGGACCCGCGGAAGCTTTCTTT. This sequence encodes CAIRGPAEAFF.

V and J are TRBV2 and TRBJ1-2, with D possibly matching TRBD1 (6 bases). Germline-derived CDR1 and CDR2 are SNHLY and FYNNEI. Deletions cut 4 bases from V and 5 bases from J, with 14 bases between. CDR3 length: 14 amino acids. The CDR3 here is CASSGAGEQYGYTF. For the CDR3, the DNA is TGTGCCAGCAGTGGGGCAGGGGAACAGTATGGCTACACCTTC.

The CDR3 is CASSFLAGGPLPYEQYF. CDR3 bases: TGTGCCAGCAGCTTCCTAGCGGGAGGGCCTCTGCCCTACGAGCAGTACTTC. The chain couples TRBV7-8 to TRBJ2-7, with 12 bases identical to TRBD2. Germline CDR1 is SGHVS and CDR2 is FQNEAQ. This CDR3 has 17 residues. V shed 3 bases and J 2 bases; nucleotides not matched to a gene: 8. The full variable domain, rest sourced from reference TRBV7-8 and TRBJ2-7, is GAGVSQSPRYKVAKRGQDVALRCDPISGHVSLFWYQQALGQGPEFLTYFQNEAQLDKSGLPSDRFFAERPEGSVSTLKIQRTQQEDSAVYLCASSFLAGGPLPYEQYFGPGTRLTVT.

V and J are TRBV4-3 and TRBJ1-6, with D perhaps TRBD1 (5 bases). The CDR3 totals 16 residues. CDR1 and CDR2 from the germline V gene are LGHNA and YSLEER. The V end lost 0 bases, the J end lost 7 bases, and 13 bases lay between the germline ends. CDR3 region: CASSQEVGTLNSPLHF. CDR3 nucleotides: TGCGCCAGCAGCCAAGAGGTGGGGACTCTGAATTCACCCCTCCACTTT.

The chain recombines TRBV11-2 with TRBJ1-1, with D unresolved. Germline V lookup: CDR1 SGHAT, CDR2 FQNNGV. The CDR3 runs 12 residues. Trimming removed 1 base at V and 8 bases at J, with 8 bases between. The DNA of the CDR3 is TGTGCCAGCAGCTTAGTCCCGGGGGAAGCTTTCTTT. It specifies CASSLVPGEAFF.

The count of this clone is one. J is TRBJ1-5 and V is TRBV6-4, with D unresolved. V lost 4 bases and J lost 9, with 10 bases in between. CDR3 length: 12 residues. Germline V gene data show CDR1 as MRHNA and CDR2 as SNTAGT. As DNA, the CDR3 is TGTGCCAGCAGTGTTTCCTTACGGCCCCAGCATTTT. Translating gives CASSVSLRPQHF.

The V gene is TRBV19, the J gene TRBJ1-6; unclear D gene. V dropped 3 bases and J dropped 7 bases, with 7 bases sitting between them. Germline V gives CDR1 LNHDA, CDR2 SQIVND (reference sequence). There are 13 residues in the CDR3. In nucleotides, the CDR3 is TGTGCCAGTAGTATTCCCGGGAATTCACCCCTCCACTTT. Protein sequence: CASSIPGNSPLHF.

CDR3 in amino acids: CASSLVDNEQFF. The CDR3 DNA reads as TGTGCCAGCAGCTTGGTCGACAATGAGCAGTTCTTC. The chain recombines TRBV5-8 with TRBJ2-1; D is unclear. The CDR3 consists of 12 residues. The germline gives CDR1 SGHTS, CDR2 YDEGEE. Trimming pared 0 bases from V and 5 bases from J, leaving 3 bases between.